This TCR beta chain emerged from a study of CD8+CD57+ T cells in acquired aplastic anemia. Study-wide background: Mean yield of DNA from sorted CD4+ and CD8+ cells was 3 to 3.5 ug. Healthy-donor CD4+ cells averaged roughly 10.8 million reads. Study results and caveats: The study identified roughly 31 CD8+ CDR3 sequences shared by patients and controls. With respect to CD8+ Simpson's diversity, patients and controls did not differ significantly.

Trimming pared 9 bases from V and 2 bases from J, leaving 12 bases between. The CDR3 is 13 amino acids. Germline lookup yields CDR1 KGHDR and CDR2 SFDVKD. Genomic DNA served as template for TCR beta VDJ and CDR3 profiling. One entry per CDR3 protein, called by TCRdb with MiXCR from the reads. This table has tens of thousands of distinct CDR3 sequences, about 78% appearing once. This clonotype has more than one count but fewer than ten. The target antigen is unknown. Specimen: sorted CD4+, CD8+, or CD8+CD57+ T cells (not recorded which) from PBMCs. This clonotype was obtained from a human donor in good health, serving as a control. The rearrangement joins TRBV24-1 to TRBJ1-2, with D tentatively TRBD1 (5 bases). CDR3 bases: TGTGCCACCCTGGACAACTTGAACTATGGCTACACCTTC. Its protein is CATLDNLNYGYTF.